Following are 17 T cell receptor beta chains from one sample sequenced in a study of shared clonotypes between healthy human individuals. CD45RO negativity and positive selection for CCR7 defined naive CD8 cells, a population that excluded terminally differentiated effector memory CD45RA+ cells. Assay: immunoSEQ multiplex PCR; the TCRdb copy retains only in-frame clones and omits some. Of 1.5 million to 2.5 million clones in the sample, around 96% were seen once. The sequenced material came from naive CD8+ T cells sorted from blood. The receptors shown here come from a man between 18 and 35 years old in good health.

The chain employs TRBV6-6 and TRBJ1-1; D is possibly TRBD1 (6 bases). The length of the CDR3 is 14 residues. V lost 2 bases and J 1 base, leaving 8 bases between the germline ends. CDR1 is MNHNY and CDR2 is SVGAGI in the germline V gene (reference sequence). CDR3 DNA sequence: TGTGCCAGCAGTTACGAGGGGGGGAACACTGAAGCTTTCTTT. Translated, it gives CASSYEGGNTEAFF.

The J gene is TRBJ2-7, the V gene TRBV5-8, with TRBD2 identical over 7 bases. In germline, CDR1 is SGHTS, CDR2 YDEGEE. J was trimmed by 4 bases and V by 3 bases; bases with no gene match: 10. This CDR3 spans 15 amino acids. In nucleotides, the CDR3 is TGTGCCAGCAGCTCCCCGGGACTACCTCTGTACGAGCAGTACTTC. Translated: CASSSPGLPLYEQYF.

Comment on this clone: The junction shows a germline mismatch at one end, possibly a read error. The V call is TRBV7-7, the J call TRBJ1-2, with TRBD1 identical over 8 bases. The CDR3 sequence is 15 residues long. CDR1 SSHAT and CDR2 FNYEAQ come from the germline V gene (reference sequence). DNA of the CDR3: TGTGCTAGCAGCTTAGAAGGACAGGGTTGCTATGGCTACACCTTC. Translating it yields CASSLEGQGCYGYTF.

The rearrangement links TRBV1 to TRBJ2-7; TRBD2 is the table's D call, not checked against the DNA. TRBV1 is a pseudogene segment. This CDR3 is built from 17 residues. CDR3 amino acids: CTSSLFLAFRSPTSQYF. The CDR3 DNA reads TGCACCAGCAGCCTTTTCCTAGCTTTCCGGAGCCCTACGTCGCAGTACTTC.

V and J are TRBV28 and TRBJ2-5; 8 bases match TRBD2. The length of the CDR3 is 15 residues. V lost 4 bases, J lost 4 bases, and 8 bases stayed unmatched. CDR1 is MDHEN and CDR2 is SYDVKM in the germline V gene. The CDR3 here is CASSSSLGLAETQYF. The CDR3 nucleotides are TGTGCCAGCAGTTCAAGCTTAGGACTAGCAGAGACCCAGTACTTC. The whole variable domain, filled in from reference TRBV28 and TRBJ2-5, reads DVKVTQSSRYLVKRTGEKVFLECVQDMDHENMFWYRQDPGLGLRLIYFSYDVKMKEKGDIPEGYSVSREKKERFSLILESASTNQTSMYLCASSSSLGLAETQYFGPGTRLLVL.

The chain uses TRBV5-6 and TRBJ2-7, with D uncertain. Germline lookup yields CDR1 SGHDT and CDR2 YYEEEE. Trimming cost V 2 bases and J 2 bases, with 11 bases left between them. This CDR3 contains 14 residues. For the CDR3, the DNA is TGTGCCAGCAGCTTCTGGAATTCCCCCTACGAGCAGTACTTC. Translated: CASSFWNSPYEQYF.

The rearrangement joins TRBV6-1 to TRBJ2-5; D not resolved. The CDR3 consists of 12 residues. Germline lookup yields CDR1 MNHNS and CDR2 SASEGT. Trimming took off 3 bases at V and 4 bases at J, with 6 bases between the two ends. Here the CDR3 DNA reads TGTGCCAGCAGTGATTGGCGAGAGACCCAGTACTTC. Protein sequence: CASSDWRETQYF.

CDR3 residues: CASSFRALEQYF. The DNA for the CDR3 is TGTGCCAGCAGCTTTAGGGCACTCGAGCAGTACTTC. The chain uses TRBV5-8 and TRBJ2-7; D not certain. Looked up from germline, CDR1 is SGHTS and CDR2 is YDEGEE. Trimming pared 2 bases from V and 6 bases from J, leaving 9 bases between. The CDR3 is made up of 12 amino acids. The variable domain in full, completed from reference TRBV5-8 and TRBJ2-7, reads EAGVTQSPTHLIKTRGQQATLRCSPISGHTSVYWYQQALGLGLQFLLWYDEGEERNRGNFPPRFSGRQFPNYSSELNVNALELEDSALYLCASSFRALEQYFGPGTRLTVT.

The chain has TRBV13 and TRBJ1-1; TRBD1 matches at 7 bases. This CDR3 spans 14 amino acids. In germline, CDR1 is PRHDT, CDR2 FYEKMQ (reference sequence). V was clipped by 4 bases and J by 4 bases; unmatched bases: 6. The CDR3, as DNA: TGTGCCAGCAGCTCCCAGGGGGGGGCCACTGAAGCTTTCTTT. This codes for CASSSQGGATEAFF.

The CDR3 region is CASSLEAVAINTEAFF. The CDR3, as DNA: TGTGCCAGCAGCTTAGAGGCGGTGGCAATTAACACTGAAGCTTTCTTT. V gene TRBV11-2 combines with J gene TRBJ1-1; D is undetermined. The CDR3 loop spans 16 amino acids. The V end lost 0 bases, the J end lost 2 bases, and 13 bases lay between the germline ends. Per the germline V gene, CDR1 is SGHAT and CDR2 is FQNNGV. The variable domain in full, with the rest retrieved from reference TRBV11-2 and TRBJ1-1, is EAGVAQSPRYKIIEKRQSVAFWCNPISGHATLYWYQQILGQGPKLLIQFQNNGVVDDSQLPKDRFSAERLKGVDSTLKIQPAKLEDSAVYLCASSLEAVAINTEAFFGQGTRLTVV.

The chain links TRBV10-2 to TRBJ2-1, with D unresolved. Germline-derived CDR1 and CDR2 are WSHSY and SAAADI. This CDR3 is built from 16 residues. Trimming pared 0 bases from V and 6 bases from J, leaving 15 bases between. CDR3 region: CASSESSGRKGNEQFF. In DNA form, the CDR3 reads TGCGCCAGCAGTGAGTCGAGTGGTAGGAAGGGCAATGAGCAGTTCTTC.

The chain recombines TRBV19 with TRBJ2-7; D call uncertain. V lost 5 bases and J lost 4, with 9 bases in between. This CDR3 has 12 residues. CDR1 LNHDA and CDR2 SQIVND come from the germline V gene (reference sequence). The CDR3 nucleotides are TGTGCCAGTAGTGGTTACGATTACGAGCAGTACTTC. Its protein is CASSGYDYEQYF.

The V gene is TRBV4-1, the J gene TRBJ1-1; D possibly corresponds to TRBD1 (5 bases). The germline gives CDR1 MGHRA, CDR2 YSYEKL. V was pared by 1 base and J by 1 base, with 10 bases between. The CDR3 length is 15 residues. The chain's CDR3 is CASSQVRGPNTEAFF. CDR3 nucleotide sequence: TGCGCCAGCAGCCAAGTGAGGGGCCCGAACACTGAAGCTTTCTTT.

The CDR3 DNA reads as TGTGCCACCAGCAGCATAGCTCTGGATGAGCAGTTCTTC. It codes for CATSSIALDEQFF. This chain connects TRBV15 to TRBJ2-1; D remains ambiguous. This CDR3 region has 13 residues. Trimming left V 3 bases short and J 8 bases short, with 11 bases between. CDR1 is LNHNV, CDR2 YYDKDF, per germline (reference sequence).

The chain carries TRBV30 and TRBJ1-2; D ambiguous. The V and J ends lost 2 bases and 3 bases respectively, with 10 bases between them. CDR3 length equals 13 residues. Germline CDR1 is GTSNPN and CDR2 is SVGIG (reference sequence). The CDR3 is CAWSRASDYGYTF. As DNA, the CDR3 is TGTGCCTGGAGTCGCGCCAGTGACTATGGCTACACCTTC.

The chain uses TRBV15 and TRBJ2-5; D is tentatively TRBD1 or TRBD2 (7 bases each). Germline V gene data show CDR1 as LNHNV and CDR2 as YYDKDF (reference sequence). Trimming cost V 0 bases and J 4 bases, with 15 bases left between them. CDR3 length equals 16 residues. The CDR3 is CATSRDKSRGGETQYF. Written as DNA, the CDR3 is TGTGCCACCAGCAGAGATAAGAGCAGGGGGGGAGAGACCCAGTACTTC.

The CDR3 DNA follows: TGCGCCAGCAGCTTGGGACTAGCGGGCCCCGGGGAGCTGTTTTTT. Translating gives CASSLGLAGPGELFF. V and J are TRBV5-1 and TRBJ2-2, with 10 positions matching TRBD2. This CDR3 is 15 amino acids long. Looked up from germline, CDR1 is SGHRS and CDR2 is YFSETQ. V was clipped by 0 bases and J by 6 bases; unmatched bases: 2.